The 26 T cell receptor beta chains below come from one sample, sequenced in a study of Ad26.COV2.S vaccination and SARS-CoV-2 variants. The table came from immunoSEQ multiplex PCR; TCRdb's copy has only in-frame clones and leaves some out. In the table there are around 340,000 clones, around 89% of which are singletons. The treatment: 15 to 20 received Ad26.COV2.S at low or high dose, single or two shots; roughly 5 received placebo; per-sample allocation not given. Each sample was drawn 63 days after the first injection (of vaccine or placebo). The input for sequencing was peripheral blood, taken in a trial of Ad26.COV2.S vaccine versus placebo. The receptors were sampled from a person between 18 and 65 years old who received the Ad26.COV2.S COVID-19 vaccine or a placebo.

The CDR3 region is CSVERGARETQYF. The CDR3 DNA sequence: TGCAGCGTTGAACGGGGGGCTCGAGAGACCCAGTACTTC. The chain joins TRBV29-1 to TRBJ2-5; weak D call: TRBD2 (7 bases). Trimming cost V 2 bases and J 4 bases, with 11 bases left between them. This CDR3 contains 13 residues. The germline CDR1 and CDR2 sequences are SQVTM and ANQGSEA.

The chain has TRBV11-1 and TRBJ2-2; 8 bases line up with TRBD1. Germline V gene lookup returns CDR1 SGHAT and CDR2 FQDESV (reference sequence). This CDR3 comprises 15 residues. The V segment lost 4 bases and the J segment 1 base; nucleotides outside the gene matches: 2. CDR3 sequence reads: CASSSDRVNTGELFF. In nucleotides, the CDR3 is TGTGCCAGCAGCTCGGACAGGGTGAACACCGGGGAGCTGTTTTTT.

This clone appeared a few times. Other DNA sequences in the same sample also yield this CDR3. This chain connects TRBV28 to TRBJ1-5; D uncertain. CDR1 is MDHEN, CDR2 SYDVKM, per germline. CDR3 size: 14 residues. The V and J ends lost 2 bases and 2 bases respectively, with 7 bases between them. The CDR3 loop is CASSLGQRNQPQHF. CDR3 nucleotide sequence: TGTGCCAGCAGTTTAGGTCAGCGCAATCAGCCCCAGCATTTT.

This clone was picked up a small number of times. This chain uses TRBV29-1 with TRBJ1-4; TRBD1 might be the D (5 bases). Germline loops: CDR1 SQVTM, CDR2 ANQGSEA. The CDR3 runs 13 residues. Deletions cut 7 bases from V and 6 bases from J, with 15 bases between. The DNA of the CDR3 is TGCAGCGCTTTAGAGGGAGGGGATGAAAAACTGTTTTTT. Residues: CSALEGGDEKLFF.

V gene TRBV10-3 combines with J gene TRBJ2-1, with D possibly matching TRBD2 (6 bases). CDR3 length: 16 amino acids. V shed 4 bases and J shed 5 bases, with 18 bases lying between them. The germline gives CDR1 ENHRY, CDR2 SYGVKD. This CDR3 reads CAISVGRTTIHNEQFF. The CDR3 DNA reads as TGTGCCATCAGTGTTGGACGGACTACGATTCACAATGAGCAGTTCTTC.

This clone was found once. The rearrangement links TRBV6-5 to TRBJ1-2; 8 bases are shared with TRBD1. The CDR3 consists of 13 residues. CDR1 and CDR2 from the germline V gene are MNHEY and SVGAGI. The junction had 7 bases not matched to a gene; V was cut back by 6 bases and J by 7 bases. The CDR3 region has the DNA TGTGCCAGCAGGGTCGGGACAGGATCTGGCTACACCTTC. This translates into CASRVGTGSGYTF.

The V and J genes are TRBV2 and TRBJ1-5, with D tentatively TRBD1 (6 bases). Germline V gene lookup returns CDR1 SNHLY and CDR2 FYNNEI. Trimming took off 5 bases at V and 5 bases at J, with 16 bases between the two ends. The CDR3 contains 15 residues. In nucleotides, the CDR3 is TGTGCCAGCAGTTCCCAGGACAGATTTGATCAGCCCCAGCATTTT. Translated, it gives CASSSQDRFDQPQHF.

The genes are TRBV27 and TRBJ1-6, with D unclear. This CDR3 comprises 17 residues. V lost 0 bases to trimming and J lost 4 bases, with 13 bases between them. Per the germline V gene, CDR1 is MNHEY and CDR2 is SMNVEV (reference sequence). The CDR3 bases are TGTGCCAGCAGTTTATCGGGGATACCCCATTATAATTCACCCCTCCACTTT. As protein: CASSLSGIPHYNSPLHF.

The chain carries TRBV4-2 and TRBJ1-4, with TRBD1 matching over 7 bases. The CDR3 length is 12 residues. Germline CDR1 is LGHNA and CDR2 is YNFKEQ. The trim removed 6 bases at V and 8 bases at J, leaving 3 bases unmatched. The CDR3 spells CASRGTVEKLFF. DNA of the CDR3: TGTGCCAGCAGGGGGACAGTAGAAAAACTGTTTTTT.

The V and J genes are TRBV19 and TRBJ1-2, with no clear D. Trimming removed 4 bases from V and 2 bases from J, with 14 bases in between. In germline, CDR1 is LNHDA, CDR2 SQIVND (reference sequence). CDR3 length equals 15 residues. CDR3 sequence reads: CASSSFRSLNYGYTF. CDR3 coding DNA: TGTGCCAGTAGTAGCTTCAGGAGTTTAAACTATGGCTACACCTTC.

The chain uses TRBV7-9 and TRBJ1-2; 9 bases line up with TRBD1. J gave up 6 bases and V 4 bases, and 6 bases lay outside the gene matches. The CDR3 is 14 residues long. Germline CDR1 and CDR2: SEHNR and FQNEAQ (reference sequence). This chain's CDR3 is CASSSRDRVNGYTF. The CDR3 region has the DNA TGTGCCAGCAGCTCCAGGGACAGGGTAAATGGCTACACCTTC.

CDR3 region: CAIRGQGTEKLFF. CDR3 DNA: TGTGCCATCAGGGGACAGGGGACTGAAAAACTGTTTTTT. The genes are TRBV10-3 and TRBJ1-4; 10 bases align to TRBD1. The CDR3 consists of 13 residues. With 6 bases clipped from V and 7 bases from J, the junction kept 2 bases outside the gene matches. Germline lookup yields CDR1 ENHRY and CDR2 SYGVKD.

This clone was found a few times. V and J are TRBV7-2 and TRBJ2-7; D possibly corresponds to TRBD2 (7 bases). Germline assignment: CDR1 SGHTA and CDR2 FQGNSA. V was trimmed by 4 bases and J by 6 bases, leaving 16 bases between them. The CDR3 extends over 14 amino acids. In DNA, the CDR3 is TGTGCCAGCAGCTCTCCGGAGGGAGGGGGCGAGCAGTACTTC. The encoded protein is CASSSPEGGGEQYF.

The chain has TRBV19 and TRBJ1-2; 8 positions agree with TRBD1. This CDR3 contains 13 residues. CDR1 and CDR2 (germline): LNHDA, SQIVND (reference sequence). The V segment lost 5 bases and the J segment 6 bases; nucleotides outside the gene matches: 5. CDR3 in DNA: TGTGCCAGTAGTGACAGGGGAACGGATGGCTACACCTTC. Amino acids: CASSDRGTDGYTF.

This chain uses TRBV10-3 with TRBJ2-7; the D gene is possibly TRBD1 (6 bases). The CDR3 runs 14 residues. CDR1 is ENHRY and CDR2 is SYGVKD in the germline V gene. V dropped 2 bases and J dropped 4 bases, with 12 bases sitting between them. CDR3 sequence (DNA): TGTGCCATCAGTGAGGGCAGGGGCAGGTACGAGCAGTACTTC. It is translated as CAISEGRGRYEQYF.

The genes are TRBV5-1 and TRBJ2-5; TRBD2 matches at 9 bases. CDR1 is SGHRS, CDR2 YFSETQ, per germline. The CDR3 length is 15 residues. The trim removed 4 bases at V and 1 base at J, leaving 5 bases unmatched. The CDR3 DNA follows: TGCGCCAGCAGCCTTAGCGGGAGTTCCCAAGAGACCCAGTACTTC. Translated, it gives CASSLSGSSQETQYF.

The chain uses TRBV5-3 and TRBJ2-3; 13 bases align to TRBD2. TRBV5-3 is filed as an ORF, its function uncertain. The CDR3 is 21 residues long. The trim removed 3 bases at V and 4 bases at J, leaving 20 bases unmatched. The CDR3 DNA is TGTGCCAGAAGCTCGACCTCCGGACTAGCGGGAGTTGCGTTAGACGCAGATACGCAGTATTTT. Its protein is CARSSTSGLAGVALDADTQYF.

The CDR3 DNA is TGTGCCAGCAGCCCTCCGGGAGTTGGAAACACCATATATTTT. Its protein is CASSPPGVGNTIYF. The rearrangement joins TRBV25-1 to TRBJ1-3; no reliable D call. Germline V gives CDR1 MGHDK, CDR2 SYGVNS. The CDR3 totals 14 residues. Trimming pared 6 bases from V and 3 bases from J, leaving 12 bases between.

The chain carries TRBV4-1 and TRBJ1-3; D is undetermined. Germline V CDR1 and CDR2: MGHRA, YSYEKL. Trimming stripped 0 bases from V and 6 bases from J, with 12 bases between. The CDR3 totals 15 residues. CDR3 bases: TGCGCCAGCAGCCAAGATCTCCTCCCGACAAACACCATATATTTT. Residues: CASSQDLLPTNTIYF.

V usage is TRBV7-3 and J usage is TRBJ2-1; D perhaps matches TRBD2 (5 bases). There are 13 residues in the CDR3. Germline V gene sequence: CDR1 SGHTA, CDR2 FQGTGA. The V gene lost 5 bases and the J gene lost 6 bases, with 11 bases spanning the gap. Written as DNA, the CDR3 is TGTGCCAGCAGCCCCCTGGGAGCCAATGAGCAGTTCTTC. Its translation is CASSPLGANEQFF.

The chain uses TRBV5-1 and TRBJ2-5, with TRBD1 matching 8 bases. The CDR3 loop spans 13 amino acids. Germline CDR1 and CDR2: SGHRS and YFSETQ. Losses at the gene ends were 7 bases for V and 2 bases for J; bases not matched to a gene: 4. In DNA, the CDR3 is TGCGCCAGCGTCGGGACAGGACAAGAGACCCAGTACTTC. Translating it yields CASVGTGQETQYF.

V is TRBV9 and J is TRBJ2-7, with a tentative D call TRBD1 (5 bases). Trimming removed 10 bases at V and 3 bases at J, with 14 bases between. Germline CDR1 and CDR2: SGDLS and YYNGEE. The CDR3 runs 12 residues. CDR3 in amino acids: CAASGGHYEQYF. In nucleotides, the CDR3 is TGTGCCGCCTCGGGCGGACACTACGAGCAGTACTTC.

V gene TRBV13 combines with J gene TRBJ2-3; TRBD1 matches 10 bases. Germline-derived CDR1 and CDR2 are PRHDT and FYEKMQ (reference sequence). Trimming took 0 bases from V and 4 from J; bases not matched to a gene: 1. The CDR3 contains 15 residues. CDR3 region: CASSLGTGGPDTQYF. In DNA form, the CDR3 reads TGTGCCAGCAGCTTAGGGACAGGGGGCCCAGATACGCAGTATTTT.

The CDR3 DNA sequence: TGCGCCAGCAGCCAAGGGCCGAACAATGAGCAGTTCTTC. Translation: CASSQGPNNEQFF. The V and J genes are TRBV4-3 and TRBJ2-1; D unresolved. The CDR3 contains 13 residues. Germline loops: CDR1 LGHNA, CDR2 YSLEER. The V end was cut by 1 base, the J end by 5 bases, with 6 bases between.

This chain connects TRBV29-1 to TRBJ1-1; TRBD1 agrees at 9 bases. Germline loops: CDR1 SQVTM, CDR2 ANQGSEA. V was pared by 3 bases and J by 12 bases, with 14 bases of the junction left unmatched. The CDR3 totals 14 residues. CDR3 in amino acids: CSVDSWGRDRDTFF. The CDR3 DNA reads TGCAGCGTTGACTCCTGGGGCCGGGACAGGGACACTTTCTTT.

This clone came up many times. V and J are TRBV15 and TRBJ1-3; 9 nucleotides align to TRBD1. The CDR3 consists of 17 residues. Trimming removed 1 base from V and 5 bases from J; junction bases left unmatched: 9. The germline V gene has CDR1 LNHNV and CDR2 YYDKDF (reference sequence). The CDR3 reads CATSRVDLDRGRNTIYF. CDR3 nucleotides: TGTGCCACCAGCAGAGTTGATTTGGACAGGGGAAGAAACACCATATATTTT.